This T cell receptor beta chain was sequenced in a study of molecular identifiers for immune sequencing clone quantification. This clonotype has only a few counts. The V gene's germline CDR1 is PRHDT and CDR2 FYEKMQ (reference sequence). This CDR3 contains 15 residues. J lost 6 bases, V lost 5 bases, and 12 bases had no gene match. TCRdb reanalysed the PCR reads using MiXCR and keeps one entry per CDR3 protein. The profile shows about 68,000 distinct CDR3 sequences, roughly 20% of them singletons. The sample consisted of naive CD8+ T cells from blood, with Jurkat cell RNA spiked in. Subset indicated: FACS-sorted CD8+CD4-CCR7+CD45RA+ naive T cells. This sequence was found in a human donor in good health. Some libraries in this study had Jurkat cell RNA spiked in. This chain uses TRBV13 with TRBJ2-7, with 8 bases that match TRBD2. CDR3 nucleotide sequence: TGTGCCAGCAGCCCCCGAAGAGCGGGAGAGGTCGAGCAGTACTTC. It specifies CASSPRRAGEVEQYF.